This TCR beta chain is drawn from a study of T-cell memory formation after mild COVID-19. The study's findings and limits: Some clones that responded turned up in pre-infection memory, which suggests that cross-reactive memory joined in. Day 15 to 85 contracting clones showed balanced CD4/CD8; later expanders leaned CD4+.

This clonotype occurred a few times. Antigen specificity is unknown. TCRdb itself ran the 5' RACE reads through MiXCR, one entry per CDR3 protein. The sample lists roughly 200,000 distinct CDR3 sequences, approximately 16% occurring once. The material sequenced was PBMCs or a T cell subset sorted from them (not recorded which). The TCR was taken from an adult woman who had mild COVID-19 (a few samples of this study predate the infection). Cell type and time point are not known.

The CDR3 bases are TGTGCCAGCAAAAGGACAGACTCCTATGGCTACACCTTC. This gives the protein CASKRTDSYGYTF. The chain has TRBV6-5 and TRBJ1-2; possible D gene TRBD1, 6 bases. There are 13 residues in the CDR3. Trimming removed 7 bases at V and 4 bases at J, with 13 bases between. Germline values: CDR1 MNHEY, CDR2 SVGAGI.